The 11 T cell receptor beta chains below were found in one sample sequenced in a study of CD4+ T cells in melanoma. Assay used: immunoSEQ multiplex PCR; TCRdb lists only in-frame clones, some missing. Of approximately 11,000 clones in the sample, roughly 70% are singletons; the top ten hold 10% to 15%. Material: cells from a culture (not recorded whether cultured in vitro). The receptors were gathered from a human donor with melanoma.

The V and J genes are TRBV7-9 and TRBJ2-7; 13 nucleotides agree with TRBD2. The V gene end was trimmed by 5 bases and the J gene end by 2 bases; junction bases not matched to a gene: 6. The CDR3 length is 16 residues. CDR1 is SEHNR, CDR2 FQNEAQ, per germline (reference sequence). The CDR3 DNA is TGTGCCAGCAGCATCGGACTAGCGGGGGTTCCCTACGAGCAGTACTTC. Amino acid sequence: CASSIGLAGVPYEQYF.

In this sample, this clone is medium-sized. The chain couples TRBV27 to TRBJ1-4; D is undetermined. Germline CDR1 MNHEY, CDR2 SMNVEV (reference sequence). The CDR3 loop spans 15 amino acids. V was shortened by 4 bases and J by 5 bases, with 14 bases between the two germline ends. The CDR3 coding sequence is TGTGCCAGCAGTTCCCGACGAGTAGGGAATGAAAAACTGTTTTTT. It specifies CASSSRRVGNEKLFF.

The rearrangement uses TRBV4-2 and TRBJ2-7; D possibly corresponds to TRBD1 (5 bases). CDR3 length: 13 amino acids. Germline V CDR1 and CDR2: LGHNA, YNFKEQ. V dropped 4 bases and J dropped 3 bases, with 10 bases sitting between them. CDR3 DNA sequence: TGTGCCAGCAGCCCCGGACAATTCTACGAGCAGTACTTC. Translated, it gives CASSPGQFYEQYF.

This rearrangement joins TRBV6-1 to TRBJ1-4, with TRBD1 matching 7 bases. This CDR3 region has 15 residues. Losses at the gene ends were 5 bases for V and 8 bases for J; bases not matched to a gene: 11. In germline, CDR1 is MNHNS, CDR2 SASEGT. The CDR3 reads CASSQSTGFGEKLFF. The CDR3 DNA reads as TGTGCCAGCAGTCAATCGACAGGGTTCGGCGAAAAACTGTTTTTT.

This clone came up once. J is TRBJ2-2 and V is TRBV6-6; D may be TRBD2 (6 bases). Looked up from germline, CDR1 is MNHNY and CDR2 is SVGAGI (reference sequence). This CDR3 region has 15 residues. V was trimmed by 1 base and J by 5 bases, leaving 11 bases between them. The CDR3 DNA reads TGTGCCAGCAGTTACTGGGATCGGGGGACCGGGGAGCTGTTTTTT. As protein: CASSYWDRGTGELFF.

The gene calls are TRBV18 and TRBJ1-4; D is possibly TRBD1 (5 bases). There are 17 residues in the CDR3. Deletions cut 2 bases from V and 3 bases from J, with 16 bases between. Germline CDR1 reads KGHSH; CDR2 reads LQKENI. CDR3 in DNA: TGTGCCAGCTCACCAGTTGGACACCGGAGTTCTAATGAAAAACTGTTTTTT. As protein: CASSPVGHRSSNEKLFF.

The chain carries TRBV10-2 and TRBJ2-1; D may correspond to TRBD1 or TRBD2 (5 bases each). There are 14 residues in the CDR3. Germline lookup yields CDR1 WSHSY and CDR2 SAAADI. V lost 7 bases and J lost 7, with 17 bases in between. This chain's CDR3 is CASTSSGTENEQFF. The CDR3 DNA is TGCGCCAGCACGAGCTCCGGGACGGAGAATGAGCAGTTCTTC.

The gene calls are TRBV27 and TRBJ1-6; possibly TRBD1 for D (5 bases). Germline V CDR1 and CDR2: MNHEY, SMNVEV (reference sequence). V lost 3 bases and J lost 8, with 11 bases in between. The CDR3 covers 14 residues. The CDR3 spells CASSFQGSDSPLHF. The CDR3 DNA is TGTGCCAGCAGTTTCCAGGGTAGTGATTCACCCCTCCACTTT.

This chain connects TRBV9 to TRBJ1-2; tentative D call: TRBD1 (5 bases). The CDR3 length is 13 residues. From germline, CDR1 is SGDLS and CDR2 YYNGEE. The ends were cut back, 0 bases at V and 8 bases at J, with 11 bases in the middle. CDR3 sequence (DNA): TGTGCCAGCAGCGTAGGTCCAGGGAGGGGCTACACCTTC. The encoded protein is CASSVGPGRGYTF.

This chain connects TRBV18 to TRBJ2-7; D ambiguous. Germline V gene lookup returns CDR1 KGHSH and CDR2 LQKENI. The V and J ends lost 3 bases and 3 bases respectively, with 9 bases between them. This CDR3 spans 13 amino acids. This chain's CDR3 is CASSPPRFYEQYF. In nucleotides, the CDR3 is TGTGCCAGCTCACCCCCCCGTTTCTACGAGCAGTACTTC.

This chain uses TRBV9 with TRBJ2-5; D is perhaps TRBD2 (7 bases). V lost 3 bases, J lost 1 base, and 13 bases lay in between. CDR1 and CDR2 (germline): SGDLS, YYNGEE. The CDR3 contains 15 residues. CDR3 protein: CASSGSGGPQETQYF. The CDR3, as DNA: TGTGCCAGCAGCGGATCGGGGGGCCCCCAAGAGACCCAGTACTTC.